This passage covers 21 T cell receptor beta chains from one sample sequenced in a study of radiation and T cells in renal cell carcinoma. Time point: blood 4 weeks post-SBRT, at nephrectomy. The treatment was: 15 Gy SBRT to primary tumor, nephrectomy 4 weeks later. Clones were sequenced by immunoSEQ multiplex PCR, and TCRdb holds only the in-frame ones, with some missing. The sample has under 100,000 clones; approximately 82% are singletons. Sequences were derived from blood, sampled from a patient whose treatment included radiotherapy and nephrectomy. These receptors all come from a man aged 60 to 75 with renal cell carcinoma.

The chain has TRBV7-9 and TRBJ2-3, with unresolved D. Between the trimmed V and J ends, which lost 5 bases and 6 bases, there was a span of 9 bases. The length of the CDR3 is 12 residues. Germline values: CDR1 SEHNR, CDR2 FQNEAQ (reference sequence). Here the CDR3 reads CASSVRTDTQYF. The DNA for the CDR3 is TGTGCCAGCAGCGTCCGAACGGATACGCAGTATTTT. The full variable domain, completed using reference TRBV7-9 and TRBJ2-3, is DTGVSQNPRHKITKRGQNVTFRCDPISEHNRLYWYRQTLGQGPEFLTYFQNEAQLEKSRLLSDRFSAERPKGSFSTLEIQRTEQGDSAMYLCASSVRTDTQYFGPGTRLTVL.

The gene calls are TRBV27 and TRBJ1-2, with TRBD1 matching over 8 bases. Germline V CDR1 and CDR2: MNHEY, SMNVEV (reference sequence). The CDR3 is 15 residues long. J was trimmed by 0 bases and V by 4 bases; bases with no gene match: 4. The CDR3 nucleotides are TGTGCCAGCAGTTGGACAGGGAGGTCTAACTATGGCTACACCTTC. This encodes CASSWTGRSNYGYTF.

V is TRBV27 and J is TRBJ1-1, with D unclear. V lost 5 bases, J lost 7 bases, and 14 bases lay in between. The CDR3 covers 13 residues. Germline V CDR1 and CDR2: MNHEY, SMNVEV (reference sequence). The chain's CDR3 is CASSPVLGFEAFF. The DNA for the CDR3 is TGTGCCAGCAGTCCCGTACTCGGCTTTGAAGCTTTCTTT.

The gene calls are TRBV2 and TRBJ2-7, with D possibly being TRBD2 (5 bases). Germline lookup yields CDR1 SNHLY and CDR2 FYNNEI. The CDR3 is 12 residues long. Trimming took 10 bases from V and 0 from J, leaving 10 bases between them. CDR3 amino acids: CATTDFSYEQYF. DNA for the CDR3: TGTGCCACTACGGACTTCTCCTACGAGCAGTACTTC.

The CDR3 nucleotides are TGTGCCAGCAGCCAAGATGAGGGAGCCCATCAGCCCCAGCATTTT. The encoded protein is CASSQDEGAHQPQHF. The chain links TRBV4-2 to TRBJ1-5; D is unclear. The germline V and J ends were trimmed by 0 bases and 5 bases, with 11 bases remaining between them. The CDR3 is 15 amino acids. Germline lookup yields CDR1 LGHNA and CDR2 YNFKEQ.

V is TRBV6-1 and J is TRBJ2-1; 13 positions agree with TRBD2. J gave up 5 bases and V 8 bases, and 9 bases lay outside the gene matches. CDR3 length: 16 amino acids. The germline CDR1 and CDR2 sequences are MNHNS and SASEGT. The CDR3 region has the DNA TGTGCCAGCCGTGGGACTAGCGGGATCGGTCACAATGAGCAGTTCTTC. It yields the protein CASRGTSGIGHNEQFF.

The chain joins TRBV19 to TRBJ1-2; D is ambiguous. The V gene lost 3 bases and the J gene lost 2 bases, with 16 bases spanning the gap. Germline loops: CDR1 LNHDA, CDR2 SQIVND (reference sequence). The CDR3 totals 16 residues. CDR3 amino acids: CASSIIASSLNYGYTF. For the CDR3, the DNA is TGTGCCAGTAGTATTATTGCCTCGAGCCTAAACTATGGCTACACCTTC.

CDR3 loop: CASSPPGQEIQYF. The CDR3 nucleotides read TGTGCCAGCAGTCCTCCGGGACAGGAGATTCAGTACTTC. V is TRBV6-5 and J is TRBJ2-4; 8 nucleotides agree with TRBD1. V trimming: 5 bases; J trimming: 10 bases; junction bases outside the gene matches: 7. Germline CDR1 reads MNHEY; CDR2 reads SVGAGI. The CDR3 covers 13 residues.

The sample holds one count of this clone. The V gene is TRBV5-1, the J gene TRBJ2-1; 10 nucleotides agree with TRBD1. CDR1 is SGHRS, CDR2 YFSETQ, per germline. CDR3 length equals 16 residues. V shed 3 bases, J shed 6 bases, and the junction held 9 bases outside the gene matches. The CDR3 sequence: CASSSTGGNLGNEQFF. As DNA, the CDR3 is TGCGCCAGCAGCTCGACAGGGGGCAACCTGGGCAATGAGCAGTTCTTC.

The rearrangement joins TRBV7-3 to TRBJ2-3; 8 nucleotides line up with TRBD1. The CDR3 length is 15 residues. Losses at the gene ends were 5 bases for V and 2 bases for J; bases not matched to a gene: 6. Germline CDR1 reads SGHTA; CDR2 reads FQGTGA. Here the CDR3 reads CASSPRTGITDTQYF. DNA of the CDR3: TGTGCCAGCAGCCCCCGGACAGGGATCACAGATACGCAGTATTTT.

The genes are TRBV13 and TRBJ2-7; D may be TRBD2 (5 bases). V shed 5 bases and J shed 9 bases, with 17 bases lying between them. Germline values: CDR1 PRHDT, CDR2 FYEKMQ (reference sequence). This CDR3 comprises 13 residues. For the CDR3, the DNA is TGTGCCAGCAGCCCCAGGAGTACGGCGGGGCAGTACTTC. It codes for CASSPRSTAGQYF.

The chain carries TRBV28 and TRBJ1-2; no definite D call. This CDR3 is 12 amino acids long. The ends were cut back, 7 bases at V and 7 bases at J, with 13 bases in the middle. CDR1 and CDR2 from the germline V gene are MDHEN and SYDVKM. Written as DNA, the CDR3 is TGTGCCAGCAAAAAGGGTATGGGTGGCTACACCTTC. It encodes CASKKGMGGYTF.

The count of this clone is one. The V call is TRBV29-1, the J call TRBJ1-5; 9 bases are shared with TRBD1. The CDR3 is made up of 14 amino acids. Germline-derived CDR1 and CDR2 are SQVTM and ANQGSEA. V lost 7 bases and J lost 4; bases outside the gene matches: 8. The CDR3 protein is CSASGQGTNQPQHF. CDR3 in DNA: TGCAGCGCCTCGGGACAGGGAACAAATCAGCCCCAGCATTTT. The variable domain in full, with the rest retrieved from reference TRBV29-1 and TRBJ1-5, is SAVISQKPSRDICQRGTSLTIQCQVDSQVTMMFWYRQQPGQSLTLIATANQGSEATYESGFVIDKFPISRPNLTFSTLTVSNMSPEDSSIYLCSASGQGTNQPQHFGDGTRLSIL.

This clone was recorded once. This chain connects TRBV10-3 to TRBJ2-5, with TRBD2 matching 9 bases. The CDR3 consists of 14 residues. J gave up 3 bases and V 7 bases, and 6 bases lay outside the gene matches. CDR1 ENHRY and CDR2 SYGVKD come from the germline V gene. Here the CDR3 DNA reads TGTGCCATCAAGGCGGGAGGGGTGGAAGAGACCCAGTACTTC. Encoded protein: CAIKAGGVEETQYF.

The chain joins TRBV19 to TRBJ2-1; TRBD2 agrees at 8 bases. The CDR3 loop spans 12 amino acids. Germline trimming cut 3 bases from V and 15 bases from J; bases unmatched to any gene: 7. From germline, CDR1 is LNHDA and CDR2 SQIVND (reference sequence). CDR3 coding DNA: TGTGCCAGTAGTATTTGGGGACTAGGACTGTTCTTC. Its translation is CASSIWGLGLFF.

The genes are TRBV21-1 and TRBJ1-2. TRBV21-1 is a known pseudogene. The CDR3 contains 13 residues. The CDR3 region has the DNA TGTGCCAGCAGGTGGGCCCTGAAGGAGGGCTACACCTTC. Encoded protein: CASRWALKEGYTF.

To note about this clone: At one end, the junction sequence differs from germline, possibly due to a read error. The CDR3 sequence is CASQGLAGSTTRF. The DNA for the CDR3 is TGTGCCAGTCAGGGACTAGCGGGAAGTACCACCCGCTTC. V is TRBV28 and J is TRBJ2-7; the match to TRBD2 covers 13 bases. Germline assignment: CDR1 MDHEN and CDR2 SYDVKM. The CDR3 length is 13 residues.

V gene TRBV5-6 combines with J gene TRBJ2-4; D may be TRBD1 or TRBD2 (5 bases each). CDR1 and CDR2 (germline): SGHDT, YYEEEE. The V end lost 4 bases, the J end lost 0 bases, and 11 bases lay between the germline ends. The CDR3 runs 15 residues. The CDR3 region has the DNA TGTGCCAGCAGCCCTGGGGGAGTAGCCAAAAACATTCAGTACTTC. It translates to CASSPGGVAKNIQYF.

The chain couples TRBV7-6 to TRBJ2-1; 8 bases agree with TRBD2. Unmatched junction bases numbered 8, after V lost 1 base and J lost 9 bases. The CDR3 is made up of 15 amino acids. CDR1 and CDR2 from the germline V gene are SGHVS and FNYEAQ. CDR3 protein: CASSLVAGGGGEQFF. CDR3 coding DNA: TGTGCCAGCAGCTTAGTGGCGGGAGGAGGGGGTGAGCAGTTCTTC.

J is TRBJ2-3 and V is TRBV29-1; 8 positions match TRBD1. The CDR3 has 12 residues. Germline CDR1 reads SQVTM; CDR2 reads ANQGSEA. V lost 7 bases to trimming and J lost 0 bases; unmatched junction nucleotides: 0. Here the CDR3 DNA reads TGCAGCGACAGGGGGAGCACAGATACGCAGTATTTT. As protein: CSDRGSTDTQYF.

The rearrangement links TRBV27 to TRBJ2-2; D unresolved. The V gene lost 3 bases and the J gene lost 6 bases, with 17 bases spanning the gap. The CDR3 spans 16 residues. The germline gives CDR1 MNHEY, CDR2 SMNVEV (reference sequence). This CDR3 is CASSFKVSISAGELFF. CDR3 in DNA: TGTGCCAGCAGTTTCAAAGTATCGATCAGCGCCGGGGAGCTGTTTTTT.